The clone carrying this T cell receptor (beta chain) was counted only a few times. The antigen remains unidentified. The data stem from a study of vaccination and CD4 T cells after COVID-19. Study context: With a range of 35 to 161, the median interval from diagnosis to drawing post-COVID samples was 90 to 120 days. For control cultures, the treatment was a CEFX pool, an HIV-1 Nef pool, or no peptide.

Broader study findings: Vaccine-specific clones in convalescent patients were spike mono-reactive in 304 of 307 cases.

Treatment given: roughly nine-day PBMC culture with coronavirus spike peptide pools or control peptides (ViraFEST assay). This CDR3 region has 12 residues. The V and J ends lost 5 bases and 9 bases respectively, with 14 bases between them. Germline assignment: CDR1 MNHEY and CDR2 SVGEGT. Cultured CD4+ T cells had their DNA profiled by the Oncomine TCR Beta short-read assay. TCRdb passed the PCR reads through MiXCR, listing each CDR3 protein once. The sample yields 12,000 to 15,000 distinct CDR3 sequences, 25% to 35% seen once. This receptor was taken from a human donor with COVID-19. V usage is TRBV6-2 or TRBV6-3 and J usage is TRBJ2-7; possibly TRBD1 for D (6 bases). The sequenced sample consisted of cultured CD4+ T cells from blood. The CDR3 coding sequence is TGTGCCAGCAGTCAAGGGGGACCGAGGCAGTACTTC. Translated: CASSQGGPRQYF.